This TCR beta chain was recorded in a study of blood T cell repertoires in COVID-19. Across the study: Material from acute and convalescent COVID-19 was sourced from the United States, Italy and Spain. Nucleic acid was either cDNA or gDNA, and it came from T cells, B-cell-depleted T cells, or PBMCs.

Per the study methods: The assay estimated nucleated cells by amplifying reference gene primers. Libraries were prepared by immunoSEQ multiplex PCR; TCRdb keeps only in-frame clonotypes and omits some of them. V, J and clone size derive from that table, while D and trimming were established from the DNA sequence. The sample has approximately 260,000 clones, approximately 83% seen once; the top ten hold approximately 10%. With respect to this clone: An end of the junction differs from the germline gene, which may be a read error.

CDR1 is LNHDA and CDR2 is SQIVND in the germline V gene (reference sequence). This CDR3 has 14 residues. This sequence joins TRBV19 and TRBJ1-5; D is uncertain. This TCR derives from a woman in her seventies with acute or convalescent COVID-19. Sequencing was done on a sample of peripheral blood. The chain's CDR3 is CASSVSGSNRPQHF. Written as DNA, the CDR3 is TGTGCCAGTAGTGTTTCGGGTAGCAATCGGCCCCAGCATTTT.